The rows below give T cell receptor beta chains drawn from one sample of a study of vaccination effects on CD4 cells after COVID-19. Assay: immunoSEQ multiplex PCR; the TCRdb copy retains only in-frame clones and omits some. The profile shows 25,000 to 30,000 clones, 73% of them singletons. These TCRs' antigens remain unknown. The specimen was CD4+ T cells from PBMCs cultured with HCoV-NL63 spike peptides, collected after COVID-19 vaccination. The origin of the receptors is a human donor who received a COVID-19 vaccine. Both conserved end residues are part of each CDR3. Size tells how often a clone was seen (once, few, many) or the class of an expanded clone, and some rows leave it out.

CDR3aa: CASSQDLTKGDEQFF
v_gene: TRBV4-1
abundance: NA
j_gene: TRBJ2-1
len: 15

CDR3aa: CASSISTGAGETQYF
v_gene: TRBV19
abundance: NA
j_gene: TRBJ2-5
len: 15

CDR3aa: CASSPNLQDNYGYTF
v_gene: TRBV5-4
abundance: NA
j_gene: TRBJ1-2
len: 15

CDR3aa: CASRTKLPGTSGRLWTGELFF
v_gene: TRBV21-1
abundance: few
j_gene: TRBJ2-2
len: 21

CDR3aa: CAWTEGYGRPQHF
v_gene: TRBV30
abundance: NA
j_gene: TRBJ1-5
len: 13

CDR3aa: CASSKGEGGLFF
v_gene: TRBV2
abundance: NA
j_gene: TRBJ1-4
len: 12

CDR3aa: CASSSQGSGYEQYF
v_gene: TRBV5-1
abundance: NA
j_gene: TRBJ2-7
len: 14

CDR3aa: CASSMGLAAVNEQYF
v_gene: TRBV19
abundance: NA
j_gene: TRBJ2-7
len: 15

CDR3aa: CASSIGAGGREKLFF
v_gene: TRBV19
abundance: NA
j_gene: TRBJ1-4
len: 15

CDR3aa: CASSLGDYGYTF
v_gene: TRBV5-1
abundance: NA
j_gene: TRBJ1-2
len: 12

CDR3aa: CASSPRDEQFF
v_gene: TRBV6-6
abundance: NA
j_gene: TRBJ2-1
len: 11

CDR3aa: CASSKIITSPHPQYF
v_gene: TRBV7-9
abundance: NA
j_gene: TRBJ2-5
len: 15

CDR3aa: CASSLGLSRNEQFF
v_gene: TRBV27
abundance: NA
j_gene: TRBJ2-1
len: 14

CDR3aa: CASSYSAYEQYF
v_gene: TRBV6-5
abundance: NA
j_gene: TRBJ2-7
len: 12

CDR3aa: CASSAGLVSEQYF
v_gene: TRBV5-5
abundance: NA
j_gene: TRBJ2-7
len: 13

CDR3aa: CASSQPGTGKSYEQYF
v_gene: TRBV16
abundance: NA
j_gene: TRBJ2-7
len: 16

CDR3aa: CAASSIAGVGYTF
v_gene: TRBV19
abundance: NA
j_gene: TRBJ1-2
len: 13

CDR3aa: CASSLGQGSEKLFF
v_gene: TRBV28
abundance: once
j_gene: TRBJ1-4
len: 14

CDR3aa: CASLKDPYEQYF
v_gene: TRBV6-5
abundance: NA
j_gene: TRBJ2-7
len: 12

CDR3aa: CASSLPPDWWNADTQYF
v_gene: TRBV5-1
abundance: NA
j_gene: TRBJ2-3
len: 17

CDR3aa: CASSKGDSLGYGYTF
v_gene: TRBV11-2
abundance: NA
j_gene: TRBJ1-2
len: 15

CDR3aa: CASRGTEGKAFF
v_gene: TRBV28
abundance: NA
j_gene: TRBJ1-1
len: 12

CDR3aa: CASSEGAGGLYEQYF
v_gene: TRBV6-1
abundance: NA
j_gene: TRBJ2-7
len: 15

CDR3aa: CASSPLGSGTSYEQYF
v_gene: TRBV18
abundance: NA
j_gene: TRBJ2-7
len: 16

CDR3aa: CAWSFRDRALREQYF
v_gene: TRBV30
abundance: NA
j_gene: TRBJ2-7
len: 15

CDR3aa: CASSLGVGGLGPEAFF
v_gene: TRBV7-9
abundance: NA
j_gene: TRBJ1-1
len: 16

CDR3aa: CASSLAAGNTIYF
v_gene: TRBV5-4
abundance: once
j_gene: TRBJ1-3
len: 13

CDR3aa: CAWSQDGTGPQPQHF
v_gene: TRBV30
abundance: NA
j_gene: TRBJ1-5
len: 15

CDR3aa: CASSPSGGYADTQYF
v_gene: TRBV2
abundance: NA
j_gene: TRBJ2-3
len: 15

CDR3aa: CASSQGDSGEWGTDTQYF
v_gene: TRBV3-1/TRBV3-2
abundance: once
j_gene: TRBJ2-3
len: 18

CDR3aa: CATRTRDGMNTEAFF
v_gene: TRBV15
abundance: NA
j_gene: TRBJ1-1
len: 15

CDR3aa: CASRGTGGVNYGYTF
v_gene: TRBV28
abundance: NA
j_gene: TRBJ1-2
len: 15

CDR3aa: CASSEQYNEQFF
v_gene: TRBV2
abundance: NA
j_gene: TRBJ2-1
len: 12